This entry lists 26 T cell receptor beta chains sequenced from one sample in a study of CD8+ T cells in alopecia areata. The authors extracted RNA and reverse transcribed it into cDNA as the sequencing template. TCRdb's copy holds only in-frame clones and misses some; the assay was immunoSEQ multiplex PCR. In the table there are 110,000 to 150,000 clones, 50% to 65% of which are singletons. Treatment given: oral pan-JAK inhibitor, 5-10 mg twice daily. Source: CD8+ T cells sorted from blood, taken at week 4, from a patient treated with tofacitinib. The source of these receptors is a human donor with alopecia areata.

This clone was counted only a few times. The chain joins TRBV9 to TRBJ2-7; TRBD2 matches 10 bases. CDR3 length equals 14 residues. CDR1 SGDLS and CDR2 YYNGEE come from the germline V gene. Trimming removed 0 bases from V and 6 bases from J; junction bases left unmatched: 3. This CDR3 reads CASSVEGLAFEQYF. The CDR3 DNA follows: TGTGCCAGCAGCGTAGAGGGACTAGCGTTCGAGCAGTACTTC. Looking up the rest from reference TRBV9 and TRBJ2-7 gives the full variable domain: DSGVTQTPKHLITATGQRVTLRCSPRSGDLSVYWYQQSLDQGLQFLIQYYNGEERAKGNILERFSAQQFPDLHSELNLSSLELGDSALYFCASSVEGLAFEQYFGPGTRLTVT.

This clone turned up a few times. The rearrangement uses TRBV29-1 and TRBJ2-5; D perhaps matches TRBD1 (5 bases). Germline CDR1 is SQVTM and CDR2 is ANQGSEA. The V end was cut by 6 bases, the J end by 1 base, with 12 bases between. This CDR3 has 13 amino acids. In DNA form, the CDR3 reads TGCAGCGTCCCGACAGTAGTCCAAGAGACCCAGTACTTC. It codes for CSVPTVVQETQYF.

This sequence joins TRBV6-5 and TRBJ2-5; D gene uncertain. This CDR3 is built from 14 residues. Trimming took 0 bases from V and 5 from J, leaving 10 bases between them. Germline V gives CDR1 MNHEY, CDR2 SVGAGI. As DNA, the CDR3 is TGTGCCAGCAGTTACTCTCCGGGTAGGGAGACCCAGTACTTC. Translated: CASSYSPGRETQYF.

CDR3 region: CASSVWDIPYEQYF. As DNA, the CDR3 is TGCGCCAGCAGCGTGTGGGACATTCCCTACGAGCAGTACTTC. The chain uses TRBV5-1 and TRBJ2-7, with TRBD1 as a possible D gene (6 bases). The germline gives CDR1 SGHRS, CDR2 YFSETQ. The length of the CDR3 is 14 residues. V lost 4 bases, J lost 2 bases, and 13 bases lay in between.

This clone has a handful of counts. This rearrangement joins TRBV5-6 to TRBJ2-7; the D is unclear. V dropped 1 base and J dropped 3 bases, with 5 bases sitting between them. The germline gives CDR1 SGHDT, CDR2 YYEEEE. The CDR3 is 12 residues long. The DNA of the CDR3 is TGTGCCAGCAGCTTGCAGGACTACGAGCAGTACTTC. Amino acids: CASSLQDYEQYF.

The rearrangement joins TRBV30 to TRBJ2-1, with D possibly called TRBD1 or TRBD2 (5 bases each). V was cut by 0 bases and J by 6 bases, with 15 bases left in between. Per the germline V gene, CDR1 is GTSNPN and CDR2 is SVGIG (reference sequence). The CDR3 is 15 amino acids. The CDR3 protein is CAWSVRREGTNEQFF. Here the CDR3 DNA reads TGTGCCTGGAGTGTACGTCGGGAAGGGACCAATGAGCAGTTCTTC.

The table lists this clone with a count of one. V and J are TRBV4-1 and TRBJ1-4; D uncertain. The V end lost 4 bases, the J end lost 8 bases, and 11 bases lay between the germline ends. Germline assignment: CDR1 MGHRA and CDR2 YSYEKL. CDR3 length equals 13 residues. The DNA for the CDR3 is TGCGCCAGCAGCCTAGCCCCCGTGGAAAAACTGTTTTTT. Its translation: CASSLAPVEKLFF.

The chain couples TRBV11-2 to TRBJ2-7, with 7 bases lining up with TRBD2. V shed 6 bases and J 3 bases; nucleotides not matched to a gene: 8. The CDR3 is 14 amino acids. The germline gives CDR1 SGHAT, CDR2 FQNNGV. DNA for the CDR3: TGTGCCAGCAGAGATCCTGGACTAGTCTACGAGCAGTACTTC. Translating it yields CASRDPGLVYEQYF.

Only a few counts were recorded for this clone. The chain has TRBV10-3 and TRBJ1-1, with D possibly being TRBD1 (5 bases). The germline gives CDR1 ENHRY, CDR2 SYGVKD. With 10 bases removed from V and 1 base from J, the gap between germline ends came to 13 bases. CDR3 length equals 13 residues. CDR3 residues: CATGGTGNTEAFF. Written as DNA, the CDR3 is TGTGCCACTGGGGGGACGGGGAACACTGAAGCTTTCTTT.

This clone was seen more than once but under ten times. This sequence joins TRBV29-1 and TRBJ2-1, with 9 positions matching TRBD2. CDR3 size: 15 residues. V was clipped by 0 bases and J by 7 bases; unmatched bases: 7. Germline CDR1 is SQVTM and CDR2 is ANQGSEA. CDR3 residues: CSVEDGLAGRNEQFF. The DNA for the CDR3 is TGCAGCGTTGAAGATGGGCTAGCGGGGAGGAATGAGCAGTTCTTC.

This clone was seen a handful of times. The J gene is TRBJ2-1, the V gene TRBV29-1; 11 bases align to TRBD1. Per germline, CDR1 SQVTM and CDR2 ANQGSEA. There are 14 residues in the CDR3. V lost 7 bases to trimming and J lost 8 bases; unmatched junction nucleotides: 10. The CDR3 sequence is CSAPDRGRMDEQFF. The DNA for the CDR3 is TGCAGCGCTCCGGACAGGGGGCGTATGGATGAGCAGTTCTTC.

V usage is TRBV11-2 and J usage is TRBJ1-1, with D unresolved. Germline CDR1 and CDR2: SGHAT and FQNNGV. The CDR3 is 13 amino acids. Deletions cut 5 bases from V and 6 bases from J, with 13 bases between. CDR3 sequence: CASSPTRYSEAFF. CDR3 DNA sequence: TGTGCCAGCAGCCCTACCCGGTACTCTGAAGCTTTCTTT.

J is TRBJ2-5 and V is TRBV2; TRBD2 matches 8 bases. The V and J ends lost 8 bases and 5 bases, in that order; junction bases with no gene match: 7. The CDR3 runs 13 residues. The germline V gene encodes CDR1 SNHLY and CDR2 FYNNEI. Here the CDR3 reads CASEAGEGETQYF. The CDR3 DNA follows: TGTGCCAGCGAAGCGGGGGAGGGGGAGACCCAGTACTTC.

This clone was found a few times. Other nucleotide sequences from this sample produce the same CDR3. The chain is built from TRBV29-1 and TRBJ2-7; 7 bases agree with TRBD1. The CDR3 has 13 residues. Germline values: CDR1 SQVTM, CDR2 ANQGSEA. V gave up 6 bases and J gave up 1 base; unmatched junction bases: 6. CDR3 loop: CSVAGTESYEQYF. The DNA for the CDR3 is TGCAGCGTAGCCGGGACAGAATCCTACGAGCAGTACTTC.

Points on this clone: This specimen includes other DNA sequences encoding the same CDR3. This rearrangement joins TRBV27 to TRBJ2-2; D not certain. V shed 4 bases and J shed 3 bases, with 3 bases lying between them. Germline V gene data show CDR1 as MNHEY and CDR2 as SMNVEV (reference sequence). This CDR3 comprises 12 residues. The CDR3 loop is CASSSYTGELFF. The CDR3 coding sequence is TGTGCCAGCAGTTCCTACACCGGGGAGCTGTTTTTT.

This clone has more than one count but fewer than ten. The V gene is TRBV13, the J gene TRBJ2-1; D is perhaps TRBD1 or TRBD2 (6 bases each). The germline CDR1 and CDR2 sequences are PRHDT and FYEKMQ (reference sequence). This CDR3 spans 15 amino acids. V lost 7 bases, J lost 4 bases, and 17 bases lay in between. CDR3: CASTSSQGRYNEQFF. CDR3 bases: TGTGCCAGCACCAGCAGCCAGGGGAGGTACAATGAGCAGTTCTTC. The full variable domain, rest sourced from reference TRBV13 and TRBJ2-1, is AAGVIQSPRHLIKEKRETATLKCYPIPRHDTVYWYQQGPGQDPQFLISFYEKMQSDKGSIPDRFSAQQFSDYHSELNMSSLELGDSALYFCASTSSQGRYNEQFFGPGTRLTVL.

This clone turned up a few times. This chain joins TRBV5-1 and TRBJ2-7; 8 nucleotides align to TRBD2. The J segment lost 3 bases and the V segment lost 0 bases, leaving 11 bases of the junction unmatched. This CDR3 region has 17 residues. The germline CDR1 and CDR2 sequences are SGHRS and YFSETQ. The CDR3 nucleotides read TGCGCCAGCAGCTTGGTCCCGAGCGGGGGCGGTATCTACGAGCAGTACTTC. Its translation is CASSLVPSGGGIYEQYF.

J is TRBJ2-1 and V is TRBV4-3; no firm D call. Germline CDR1 and CDR2: LGHNA and YSLEER. Trimming cost V 4 bases and J 7 bases, with 8 bases left between them. This CDR3 contains 12 residues. CDR3 sequence: CASSLSPNEQFF. The CDR3 coding sequence is TGCGCCAGCAGCCTGAGTCCGAATGAGCAGTTCTTC.

This clone came up a few times. This chain links TRBV5-8 with TRBJ2-2; no firm D call. This CDR3 is built from 16 residues. Trimming left V 0 bases short and J 3 bases short, with 12 bases between. Germline assignment: CDR1 SGHTS and CDR2 YDEGEE. CDR3 in DNA: TGTGCCAGCAGCTTGGGGATTCTTTTCGACACCGGGGAGCTGTTTTTT. This gives the protein CASSLGILFDTGELFF.

On this clone itself: Distinct nucleotide sequences in the sample also encode this CDR3. The chain recombines TRBV20-1 with TRBJ2-5; D not resolved. CDR3 length: 10 amino acids. Germline-derived CDR1 and CDR2 are DFQATT and SNEGSKA (reference sequence). Trimming removed 3 bases at V and 5 bases at J, with 4 bases between. Here the CDR3 DNA reads TGCAGTGCTAGGGAGGAGACCCAGTACTTC. Residues: CSAREETQYF.

The chain links TRBV4-3 to TRBJ2-1; D is unclear. The CDR3 totals 16 residues. Germline-derived CDR1 and CDR2 are LGHNA and YSLEER. V was pared by 0 bases and J by 0 bases, with 9 bases between. CDR3 sequence (DNA): TGCGCCAGCAGCCAAGATACGGCCAGCTCCTACAATGAGCAGTTCTTC. This codes for CASSQDTASSYNEQFF.

The chain uses TRBV29-1 and TRBJ1-2; D not certain. The CDR3 totals 14 residues. V was shortened by 3 bases and J by 6 bases, with 17 bases between the two germline ends. From germline, CDR1 is SQVTM and CDR2 ANQGSEA. The DNA for the CDR3 is TGCAGCGTTGAGGGCTTAGCAGGAGCACATGGCTACACCTTC. It encodes CSVEGLAGAHGYTF.

The CDR3 coding sequence is TGTGCCAGCAGCTTAGCGTCCCGGGGGGCCCCAGATACGCAGTATTTT. Amino acid sequence: CASSLASRGAPDTQYF. The chain recombines TRBV7-8 with TRBJ2-3; perhaps TRBD2 as D (7 bases). The CDR3 contains 16 residues. V lost 0 bases and J 4 bases, leaving 14 bases between the germline ends. Germline V CDR1 and CDR2: SGHVS, FQNEAQ.

This clone was found a few times. The J gene is TRBJ2-1, the V gene TRBV11-2; possibly TRBD2 for D (7 bases). This CDR3 has 13 residues. Germline loops: CDR1 SGHAT, CDR2 FQNNGV. V lost 10 bases to trimming and J lost 10 bases, with 20 bases between them. The CDR3 region is CATRRGGLGEQFF. The CDR3 bases are TGTGCCACCAGGAGGGGGGGGCTCGGAGAGCAGTTCTTC.

The gene calls are TRBV4-1 and TRBJ1-6; TRBD1 matches at 9 bases. With 4 bases clipped from V and 7 bases from J, the junction kept 8 bases outside the gene matches. The CDR3 covers 16 residues. Looked up from germline, CDR1 is MGHRA and CDR2 is YSYEKL. CDR3 region: CASSPGPGQGNSPLHF. Written as DNA, the CDR3 is TGCGCCAGCAGCCCCGGCCCGGGACAGGGAAATTCACCCCTCCACTTT.

The chain has TRBV15 and TRBJ2-5; 11 nucleotides line up with TRBD2. V shed 1 base, J shed 3 bases, and the junction held 7 bases outside the gene matches. Looked up from germline, CDR1 is LNHNV and CDR2 is YYDKDF (reference sequence). This CDR3 has 17 residues. The CDR3 loop is CATSRGATSGGEETQYF. In DNA, the CDR3 is TGTGCCACCAGCAGAGGAGCTACTAGCGGGGGTGAAGAGACCCAGTACTTC.